The 21 T cell receptor beta chains reported below all come from one sample, sequenced in a study of lymphopenia after photon versus proton radiotherapy. TCRdb's copy holds only in-frame clones and misses some; the assay was immunoSEQ multiplex PCR. The data hold around 150,000 clones, with around 85% observed a single time. Sequencing was performed on peripheral blood, taken from a patient treated with photon-based radiotherapy. These receptors all come from a man aged 45 to 65 with gastric cancer.

The genes are TRBV27 and TRBJ1-4; D is perhaps TRBD1 (5 bases). Trimming stripped 8 bases from V and 4 bases from J, with 17 bases between. Germline V gene data show CDR1 as MNHEY and CDR2 as SMNVEV (reference sequence). The CDR3 is 15 amino acids. CDR3 protein: CASGLPRGFNEKLFF. CDR3 coding DNA: TGTGCCAGCGGACTTCCCCGGGGCTTTAATGAAAAACTGTTTTTT.

The rearrangement joins TRBV5-1 to TRBJ1-1; D not resolved. Germline V gene data show CDR1 as SGHRS and CDR2 as YFSETQ. This CDR3 region has 15 residues. Trimming took off 2 bases at V and 1 base at J, with 12 bases between the two ends. The CDR3 coding sequence is TGCGCCAGCAGCTTTTCGGTTTCCGGGAACACTGAAGCTTTCTTT. It encodes CASSFSVSGNTEAFF.

This rearrangement joins TRBV7-9 to TRBJ1-1, with no clear D. The CDR3 extends over 14 amino acids. Trimming cost V 2 bases and J 0 bases, with 7 bases left between them. Germline V lookup: CDR1 SEHNR, CDR2 FQNEAQ (reference sequence). The CDR3 DNA is TGTGCCAGCAGCTTATCGGCAATGAACACTGAAGCTTTCTTT. This encodes CASSLSAMNTEAFF.

The chain couples TRBV30 to TRBJ2-1, with 14 bases that match TRBD2. Germline CDR1 is GTSNPN and CDR2 is SVGIG (reference sequence). There are 16 residues in the CDR3. Trimming took 2 bases from V and 7 from J; bases not matched to a gene: 7. The CDR3: CAWSTTGTSGSNEQFF. In DNA, the CDR3 is TGTGCCTGGAGTACAACCGGGACTAGCGGGAGTAATGAGCAGTTCTTC.

The chain has TRBV6-4 and TRBJ2-1; a possible D gene is TRBD2 (5 bases). V was cut by 5 bases and J by 0 bases, with 11 bases left in between. CDR1 is MRHNA and CDR2 is SNTAGT in the germline V gene. This CDR3 contains 15 residues. The CDR3 here is CASSPTTSSYNEQFF. CDR3 nucleotides: TGTGCCAGCAGTCCTACTACTAGCTCCTACAATGAGCAGTTCTTC.

The chain couples TRBV27 to TRBJ2-2; D is ambiguous. V lost 0 bases and J lost 6, with 14 bases in between. The CDR3 contains 16 residues. CDR1 and CDR2 (germline): MNHEY, SMNVEV (reference sequence). The CDR3: CASSLSRIVRPGELFF. DNA of the CDR3: TGTGCCAGCAGTTTATCCCGTATCGTGCGGCCCGGGGAGCTGTTTTTT.

CDR3 residues: CASTLLAGGPYEQFF. DNA for the CDR3: TGCGCCAGCACCCTACTAGCGGGAGGGCCTTATGAGCAGTTCTTC. The V call is TRBV5-1, the J call TRBJ2-1, with TRBD2 matching 13 bases. V lost 6 bases to trimming and J lost 8 bases; unmatched junction nucleotides: 8. Germline-derived CDR1 and CDR2 are SGHRS and YFSETQ. CDR3 length: 15 amino acids.

This chain joins TRBV5-4 and TRBJ1-1; 9 positions agree with TRBD1. J lost 4 bases, V lost 3 bases, and 1 base had no gene match. CDR1 and CDR2 (germline): SGHNT, YYREEE (reference sequence). This CDR3 has 13 amino acids. The CDR3 DNA is TGTGCCAGCAGCTCGACAGGGGGCACTGAAGCTTTCTTT. Protein: CASSSTGGTEAFF.

CDR3 sequence (DNA): TGTGCCAGTAGCATGCCTAACTCCCCACGAGGAGATCAGCCCCAGCATTTT. It translates to CASSMPNSPRGDQPQHF. This chain connects TRBV19 to TRBJ1-5; D unresolved. V lost 6 bases to trimming and J lost 5 bases, with 23 bases between them. This CDR3 is built from 17 residues. In germline, CDR1 is LNHDA, CDR2 SQIVND (reference sequence).

The J gene is TRBJ2-7, the V gene TRBV27; perhaps TRBD2 as D (6 bases). Germline V gives CDR1 MNHEY, CDR2 SMNVEV (reference sequence). The V gene lost 5 bases and the J gene lost 4 bases, with 12 bases spanning the gap. The CDR3 has 13 amino acids. CDR3 sequence (DNA): TGTGCCAGCAGTCCTACTGGGGGGTACGAGCAGTACTTC. Translated, it gives CASSPTGGYEQYF.

The rearrangement links TRBV5-5 to TRBJ2-1, with 7 bases lining up with TRBD2. V was clipped by 2 bases and J by 6 bases; unmatched bases: 5. Looked up from germline, CDR1 is SGHKS and CDR2 is YYEKEE (reference sequence). The CDR3 loop spans 14 amino acids. The CDR3 is CASSLRGGSNEQFF. The CDR3 nucleotides are TGTGCCAGCAGCTTAAGGGGCGGGAGCAATGAGCAGTTCTTC.

The chain links TRBV14 to TRBJ1-3; maybe TRBD1 (5 bases). The CDR3 is made up of 16 amino acids. Germline V gene data show CDR1 as SGHDN and CDR2 as FVKESK. Trimming left V 4 bases short and J 0 bases short, with 13 bases between. CDR3 protein: CASSPLGRVSGNTIYF. Here the CDR3 DNA reads TGTGCCAGCAGCCCGCTAGGCAGGGTCTCTGGAAACACCATATATTTT.

Turning to this clone: The sample carries other DNA sequences with the same CDR3. The chain joins TRBV10-3 to TRBJ2-1; TRBD2 matches at 7 bases. Germline CDR1 and CDR2: ENHRY and SYGVKD. J was trimmed by 4 bases and V by 2 bases; bases with no gene match: 2. CDR3 length: 14 residues. In DNA, the CDR3 is TGTGCCATCAGTGAGGGGGAGGGGTACAATGAGCAGTTCTTC. As protein: CAISEGEGYNEQFF.

The chain couples TRBV9 to TRBJ1-4; 10 bases fit TRBD1. In germline, CDR1 is SGDLS, CDR2 YYNGEE. The length of the CDR3 is 15 residues. V trimming: 4 bases; J trimming: 5 bases; junction bases outside the gene matches: 5. The chain's CDR3 is CASSPWDRGNEKLFF. In nucleotides, the CDR3 is TGTGCCAGCAGCCCCTGGGACAGGGGAAATGAAAAACTGTTTTTT.

J is TRBJ2-7 and V is TRBV6-5; 9 bases align to TRBD1. The germline V gene encodes CDR1 MNHEY and CDR2 SVGAGI. The CDR3 contains 12 residues. Trimming cost V 7 bases and J 3 bases; bases outside gene matches: 1. Here the CDR3 reads CASMDRGYEQYF. CDR3 coding DNA: TGTGCCAGCATGGACAGGGGCTACGAGCAGTACTTC.

The chain joins TRBV7-9 to TRBJ2-7, with D perhaps matching TRBD1 (6 bases). CDR1 is SEHNR, CDR2 FQNEAQ, per germline (reference sequence). V was shortened by 1 base and J by 4 bases, with 11 bases between the two germline ends. There are 14 residues in the CDR3. The CDR3 spells CASSLVAGTYEQYF. As DNA, the CDR3 is TGTGCCAGCAGCTTAGTCGCAGGGACATACGAGCAGTACTTC.

This chain connects TRBV5-8 to TRBJ1-2; TRBD1 is a possible D gene (6 bases). V shed 5 bases and J shed 2 bases, with 16 bases lying between them. This CDR3 has 15 residues. Germline V gives CDR1 SGHTS, CDR2 YDEGEE. The CDR3 region is CASRGAENKNYGYTF. The CDR3 DNA sequence: TGTGCCAGCAGGGGGGCCGAAAATAAGAACTATGGCTACACCTTC.

The chain uses TRBV19 and TRBJ2-2; 10 positions match TRBD1. With 7 bases clipped from V and 7 bases from J, the junction kept 9 bases outside the gene matches. CDR3 length: 15 residues. The germline V gene has CDR1 LNHDA and CDR2 SQIVND (reference sequence). The CDR3 DNA follows: TGTGCCAGTACCCTGGGACAGGGGAAGGGCGGGGAGCTGTTTTTT. Translation gives CASTLGQGKGGELFF.

This chain joins TRBV9 and TRBJ2-4, with 9 bases that match TRBD2. The length of the CDR3 is 19 residues. V was pared by 0 bases and J by 1 base, with 11 bases of the junction left unmatched. Looked up from germline, CDR1 is SGDLS and CDR2 is YYNGEE. CDR3 sequence reads: CASSVAPSGEGKAKNIQYF. The CDR3 nucleotides are TGTGCCAGCAGCGTAGCCCCTAGCGGGGAAGGGAAGGCCAAAAACATTCAGTACTTC.

The rearrangement uses TRBV5-1 and TRBJ2-5; TRBD1 aligns across 8 bases. The CDR3 runs to 14 residues. CDR1 is SGHRS, CDR2 YFSETQ, per germline. With V trimmed by 4 bases and J by 4 bases, 6 bases remained unmatched. CDR3 sequence reads: CASSIPTGAETQYF. CDR3 bases: TGCGCCAGCAGCATCCCGACAGGGGCAGAGACCCAGTACTTC. Together with reference TRBV5-1 and TRBJ2-5, the CDR3 gives the full variable domain: KAGVTQTPRYLIKTRGQQVTLSCSPISGHRSVSWYQQTPGQGLQFLFEYFSETQRNKGNFPGRFSGRQFSNSRSEMNVSTLELGDSALYLCASSIPTGAETQYFGPGTRLLVL.

This clone was counted a few times. This chain uses TRBV2 with TRBJ1-3; D is ambiguous. CDR1 and CDR2 (germline): SNHLY, FYNNEI. Trimming stripped 7 bases from V and 0 bases from J, with 13 bases between. The CDR3 is 15 amino acids. The CDR3 protein is CASNPIQGSGNTIYF. In DNA, the CDR3 is TGTGCCAGCAATCCGATCCAAGGCTCTGGAAACACCATATATTTT.